This note documents a single TCR beta chain sequence. This specimen comes from a study of blood T cells in healthy people across ages. Each individual donor underwent a draw of 8 to 10 milliliters of peripheral blood. It was with a sample-barcoded 5' primer and a J-beta primer mix that a second PCR of roughly 6 to 11 cycles was run. Every cDNA molecule bore a tag from a template-switch adaptor containing 12 random nucleotides. TCRdb reprocessed the 5' RACE reads via MiXCR and lists one record per CDR3 protein. The table has 750,000 to 950,000 distinct CDR3 sequences, around 25% seen once; the top ten hold 3%. CDR3 size: 14 residues. V lost 3 bases to trimming and J lost 6 bases, with 11 bases between them. Germline V CDR1 and CDR2: SEHNR, FQNEAQ (reference sequence). The same data also contributed to another study, on T cells of mothers and their children. That report adds: The yield was over 8 million TCR beta CDR3 reads from each mother and roughly 3 million from each child.

This rearrangement joins TRBV7-9 to TRBJ1-4; possible D gene TRBD1, 6 bases. Sequencing was carried out using blood. The TCR was taken from a boy younger than 18 in good health. CDR3 sequence: CASSFRTDHEKLFF. The CDR3 DNA sequence: TGTGCCAGCAGCTTCAGGACAGACCATGAAAAACTGTTTTTT.